These T cell receptor beta chains were read from a single sample in a study of T cell responses to AZD1222 COVID-19 vaccine. The method was immunoSEQ multiplex PCR; TCRdb's version includes in-frame clones alone and lacks a portion of them. Among over 150,000 clones listed, 80% to 95% were seen once. Sequenced here: peripheral blood, sampled 28 days after the second AZD1222 dose. Receptors originate from an adult who received the AZD1222 COVID-19 vaccine. The conserved cysteine and the conserved F or W are not part of the CDR3 here. A row's size may be missing; if present it is once, few, many or a size class.

v_gene,j_gene,abundance,CDR3aa
TRBV3-1/TRBV3-2,TRBJ1-1,NA,ASSQVPTMNTEAF
TRBV19,TRBJ1-5,NA,ASSTGGQPQH
TRBV7-6,TRBJ1-4,NA,ASSPADRAGEKLF
TRBV27,TRBJ2-2,NA,ASSLDPPYTGELF
TRBV15,TRBJ2-6,NA,ATSGPGTGAGANVLT
TRBV4-2,TRBJ2-7,NA,ASSQDHGQGREQY
TRBV19,TRBJ1-5,NA,ASSIYPRTASNQPQH
TRBV9,TRBJ2-7,NA,ASSVVSGYEQY
TRBV5-1,TRBJ2-5,NA,ASSYTGKGGETQY
TRBV7-9,TRBJ1-2,NA,ASSGQDFYGYT
TRBV7-2,TRBJ1-2,NA,ASSRPGQGRDGYT
TRBV9,TRBJ1-5,NA,ASSVGIGTDQPQH
TRBV18,TRBJ1-2,NA,ASSPQDNYGYT
TRBV6-5,TRBJ1-1,NA,ASSTGQMNTEAF
TRBV4-2,TRBJ1-6,NA,ASSQVQPYNSPLH
TRBV3-1/TRBV3-2,TRBJ1-2,NA,ASSQGTGEMNGYT
TRBV7-2,TRBJ2-2,NA,ASSLRGSGELF
TRBV2,TRBJ1-1,NA,ASTRTGRGQEAF
TRBV6-6,TRBJ1-1,NA,ASSYRTGQGTEAF
TRBV5-6,TRBJ1-1,NA,ASSLGGLTEAF
TRBV5-1,TRBJ2-1,NA,ASSQLAGGLNEQF
TRBV4-1,TRBJ1-5,NA,ASSQDRRQGVQPQH
TRBV7-9,TRBJ1-5,once,ASSSDNQPQH
TRBV12-2,TRBJ1-5,NA,ASRPEPGDRGLYSNQPQH
TRBV20-1,TRBJ2-1,NA,SAPGGGEQF
TRBV29-1,TRBJ2-1,NA,SVASSGGYNEQF
TRBV7-9,TRBJ2-3,NA,ASSLSSARNTQY
TRBV12-3/TRBV12-4,TRBJ1-2,NA,ASSTVIHGYT
TRBV18,TRBJ2-2,NA,ASSLQRAGGTGELF
TRBV5-8,TRBJ1-5,once,ASSFQGAGGQPQH
TRBV7-9,TRBJ1-1,NA,ASSLDVRVTAF
TRBV6-5,TRBJ2-5,NA,ASSHRGGQETQY
TRBV3-1/TRBV3-2,TRBJ1-3,NA,ASSQEAEARNTIY
TRBV12-5,TRBJ2-1,once,ASGSSGTSGLNEQF
TRBV5-8,TRBJ2-5,NA,ASSLPVEETQY
TRBV6-9,TRBJ2-2,NA,AILTSGANTGELF